Detailed here is one T cell receptor beta chain. Its antigen is currently unknown. Assay: immunoSEQ multiplex PCR; the TCRdb copy retains only in-frame clones and omits some. The repertoire holds approximately 43,000 clones, 75% to 90% seen once, with 1% to 1.5% in the top ten. For approximately 10 days, roughly 9.4 x 10^4 sorted CD4+ cells grew with T cell-depleted PBMCs and CEF. This sample is part of a study of CD4 T cells in relation to SARS-CoV-2 and coronaviruses. On the study more broadly: Shared crossreactive spike epitopes were mapped to their HLA restriction.

The V and J ends lost 1 base and 3 bases, in that order; junction bases with no gene match: 4. CDR3 length: 15 residues. Germline assignment: CDR1 MNHNY and CDR2 SVGAGI (reference sequence). The rearrangement joins TRBV6-6 to TRBJ2-7; 9 nucleotides match TRBD1. Specimen: naive CD4+ T cells from PBMCs, cultured in vitro. The subset is: naive CD4+ T cells isolated by negative enrichment. This TCR was sampled from an adult with COVID-19. The CDR3 loop reads CASSYYPGQGYEQYF. In nucleotides, the CDR3 is TGTGCCAGCAGTTACTACCCGGGACAGGGCTACGAGCAGTACTTC.